The 15 T cell receptor beta chains below come from one sample, sequenced in a study of CD8+ T cells in alopecia areata. Isolated RNA was reverse transcribed into cDNA used as the sequencing template. Generated by immunoSEQ multiplex PCR, the TCRdb table keeps only in-frame clones and is missing some. The sample gives 69,000 or so clones, 50% to 75% of which show up once; roughly a sixth is in the top ten. Sequencing used CD8+ T cells sorted from blood, obtained at week 0. These TCRs come from a human donor with alopecia areata.

The J gene is TRBJ1-1, the V gene TRBV2, with 7 nucleotides matching TRBD1. Trimming cost V 3 bases and J 1 base; bases outside gene matches: 8. Germline loops: CDR1 SNHLY, CDR2 FYNNEI. CDR3 length: 16 residues. As DNA, the CDR3 is TGTGCCAGCAGTGACCCCCTAGACAGGGAGAACACTGAAGCTTTCTTT. This translates into CASSDPLDRENTEAFF.

There are a few counts of this clone. The CDR3 spells CSVEVPEVASYNEQFF. The CDR3 DNA reads as TGCAGCGTTGAAGTTCCCGAGGTAGCTTCCTACAATGAGCAGTTCTTC. The chain carries TRBV29-1 and TRBJ2-1; D not certain. CDR3 length: 16 residues. Germline CDR1 and CDR2: SQVTM and ANQGSEA. V gave up 1 base and J gave up 1 base, with 14 bases separating them.

This clone was recorded a few times. The chain employs TRBV4-1 and TRBJ2-7; no definite D call. Looked up from germline, CDR1 is MGHRA and CDR2 is YSYEKL. Trimming took 6 bases from V and 0 from J, leaving 6 bases between them. There are 12 residues in the CDR3. This CDR3 reads CASRGSSYEQYF. The CDR3 nucleotides read TGCGCCAGCAGGGGCAGCTCCTACGAGCAGTACTTC.

This chain links TRBV27 with TRBJ2-5; 9 bases match TRBD2. The germline gives CDR1 MNHEY, CDR2 SMNVEV (reference sequence). The J segment lost 5 bases and the V segment lost 5 bases, leaving 9 bases of the junction unmatched. The CDR3 sequence is 15 residues long. The CDR3 nucleotides read TGTGCCAGCAGTCCCATGGGCGGGGGGGCGGAGACCCAGTACTTC. Translation gives CASSPMGGGAETQYF.

This clone was counted a few times. The CDR3 region is CASSTPDVPSSNTGELFF. DNA for the CDR3: TGTGCCAGCAGCACACCCGACGTACCAAGCTCGAACACCGGGGAGCTGTTTTTT. The chain combines TRBV7-6 with TRBJ2-2; no firm D call. Germline assignment: CDR1 SGHVS and CDR2 FNYEAQ. V dropped 5 bases and J dropped 0 bases, with 19 bases sitting between them. The CDR3 contains 18 residues. Drawing the rest from reference TRBV7-6 and TRBJ2-2, the complete variable domain is GAGVSQSPRYKVTKRGQDVALRCDPISGHVSLYWYRQALGQGPEFLTYFNYEAQQDKSGLPNDRFSAERPEGSISTLTIQRTEQRDSAMYRCASSTPDVPSSNTGELFFGEGSRLTVL.

The V gene is TRBV9, the J gene TRBJ2-7; 10 positions match TRBD1. Germline loops: CDR1 SGDLS, CDR2 YYNGEE. CDR3 length equals 16 residues. The V and J ends lost 4 bases and 5 bases, in that order; junction bases with no gene match: 12. In nucleotides, the CDR3 is TGTGCCAGCAGCCCGACTGGGGGACAGGGGAGACACGAGCAGTACTTC. It specifies CASSPTGGQGRHEQYF. The entire variable domain, with the rest obtained from reference TRBV9 and TRBJ2-7, is as follows: DSGVTQTPKHLITATGQRVTLRCSPRSGDLSVYWYQQSLDQGLQFLIQYYNGEERAKGNILERFSAQQFPDLHSELNLSSLELGDSALYFCASSPTGGQGRHEQYFGPGTRLTVT.

This sequence joins TRBV29-1 and TRBJ1-2; tentative D call: TRBD1 (6 bases). Germline assignment: CDR1 SQVTM and CDR2 ANQGSEA. CDR3 length: 13 amino acids. Trimming cost V 0 bases and J 4 bases, with 9 bases left between them. CDR3 residues: CSVEDKDSYGYTF. The CDR3 region has the DNA TGCAGCGTTGAAGACAAGGACAGCTATGGCTACACCTTC. The full variable domain, completed using reference TRBV29-1 and TRBJ1-2, is SAVISQKPSRDICQRGTSLTIQCQVDSQVTMMFWYRQQPGQSLTLIATANQGSEATYESGFVIDKFPISRPNLTFSTLTVSNMSPEDSSIYLCSVEDKDSYGYTFGSGTRLTVV.

The chain recombines TRBV13 with TRBJ1-1; D is ambiguous. CDR1 is PRHDT, CDR2 FYEKMQ, per germline (reference sequence). The CDR3 totals 11 residues. The germline V and J ends were trimmed by 6 bases and 2 bases, with 4 bases remaining between them. Here the CDR3 reads CASRANTEAFF. In DNA form, the CDR3 reads TGTGCCAGCAGGGCCAACACTGAAGCTTTCTTT. Full variable domain (outside the CDR3, taken from reference TRBV13 and TRBJ1-1): AAGVIQSPRHLIKEKRETATLKCYPIPRHDTVYWYQQGPGQDPQFLISFYEKMQSDKGSIPDRFSAQQFSDYHSELNMSSLELGDSALYFCASRANTEAFFGQGTRLTVV.

The chain is built from TRBV27 and TRBJ1-1; the match to TRBD1 covers 8 bases. V trimming: 9 bases; J trimming: 1 base; junction bases outside the gene matches: 4. The CDR3 covers 13 residues. Germline V lookup: CDR1 MNHEY, CDR2 SMNVEV (reference sequence). The CDR3 DNA reads as TGTGCCAGTTGGACAGGGTCGAACACTGAAGCTTTCTTT. It yields the protein CASWTGSNTEAFF.

The rearrangement links TRBV23-1 to TRBJ2-7; D unresolved. TRBV23-1 has ORF status, its function being uncertain. The CDR3 runs to 13 residues. The V end was cut by 0 bases, the J end by 6 bases, with 9 bases between. The CDR3 region has the DNA TGCGCCAGCAGTCAATCGTTCCCTTCCGAGCAGTACTTC. This codes for CASSQSFPSEQYF.

In DNA form, the CDR3 reads TGCGCCAGCACCATGGGGGCGGTGGGGTCAGATACGCAGTATTTT. Protein: CASTMGAVGSDTQYF. The chain employs TRBV5-1 and TRBJ2-3; the D gene is possibly TRBD1 (6 bases). V was clipped by 6 bases and J by 4 bases, with 18 bases between them. CDR1 and CDR2 from the germline V gene are SGHRS and YFSETQ. This CDR3 contains 15 residues.

The chain links TRBV2 to TRBJ1-5, with no clear D. The CDR3 totals 11 residues. Germline loops: CDR1 SNHLY, CDR2 FYNNEI. V shed 6 bases and J shed 6 bases, with 6 bases lying between them. The CDR3 sequence is CASSSGQPQHF. The CDR3 DNA sequence: TGTGCCAGCAGCTCGGGTCAGCCCCAGCATTTT.

The chain joins TRBV6-5 to TRBJ2-2; perhaps TRBD1 as D (5 bases). The CDR3 is made up of 14 amino acids. Trimming shortened V by 2 bases and J by 4 bases, and 8 bases separated the two germline ends. CDR1 MNHEY and CDR2 SVGAGI come from the germline V gene. The CDR3 DNA reads TGTGCCAGCAGTTACACCGACAGCACCGGGGAGCTGTTTTTT. It codes for CASSYTDSTGELFF.

The table lists this clone with a few counts. This sequence joins TRBV4-3 and TRBJ2-7, with D hard to call. The CDR3 runs to 11 residues. Trimming took 4 bases from V and 7 from J, leaving 8 bases between them. From germline, CDR1 is LGHNA and CDR2 YSLEER. DNA of the CDR3: TGCGCCAGCAGCCTGGCTGGGGAGCAGTACTTC. This codes for CASSLAGEQYF.

This chain uses TRBV4-1 with TRBJ1-5; D is perhaps TRBD1 (5 bases). Germline loops: CDR1 MGHRA, CDR2 YSYEKL. V was cut by 0 bases and J by 1 base, with 10 bases left in between. CDR3 size: 16 residues. The CDR3 DNA reads TGCGCCAGCAGCCAAGATGAGGCAGGGAGCAATCAGCCCCAGCATTTT. Translation gives CASSQDEAGSNQPQHF.